This TCR beta chain was profiled in a study of early T cells in non-severe SARS-CoV-2 infection. This clonotype was detected many times. The V and J ends lost 6 bases and 4 bases respectively, with 12 bases between them. CDR1 is DFQATT and CDR2 is SNEGSKA in the germline V gene (reference sequence). There are 13 residues in the CDR3. From the 5' RACE reads, TCRdb called clonotypes with MiXCR, one entry per CDR3 protein. The sample holds some 50,000 distinct CDR3 sequences, 5.6% seen once. This TCR derives from an adult who was a healthcare worker with PCR-confirmed SARS-CoV-2 infection or an uninfected control (not recorded which). The sequencing input was whole blood. V is TRBV20-1 and J is TRBJ2-2; no firm D call. The CDR3 region has the DNA TGCAGTGCCCCGAGAGCGAGCACCGGGGAGCTGTTTTTT. As protein: CSAPRASTGELFF.